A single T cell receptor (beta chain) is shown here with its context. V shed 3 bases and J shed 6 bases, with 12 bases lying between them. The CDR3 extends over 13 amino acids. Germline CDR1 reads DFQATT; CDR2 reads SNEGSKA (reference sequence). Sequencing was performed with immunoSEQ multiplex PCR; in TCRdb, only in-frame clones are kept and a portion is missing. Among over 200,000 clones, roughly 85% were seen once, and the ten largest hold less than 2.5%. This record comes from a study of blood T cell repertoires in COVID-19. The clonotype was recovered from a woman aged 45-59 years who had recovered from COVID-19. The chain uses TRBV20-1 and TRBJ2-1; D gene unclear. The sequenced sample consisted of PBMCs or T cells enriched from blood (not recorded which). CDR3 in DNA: TGCAGTGCTAGTGGCGCTCTCCCCAATGAGCAGTTCTTC. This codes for CSASGALPNEQFF.